The T cell receptor (beta chain) under discussion was sequenced for a study of T cell repertoires in cytomegalovirus infection. Study outcomes and limitations: Carriage of CMV together with the relevant HLA was identifiable through cumulative public TCR beta family frequency.

MiXCR was run by TCRdb on the reads, yielding one entry per CDR3 protein. The repertoire holds about 920,000 distinct CDR3 sequences, with approximately 31% as singletons. The CDR3 extends over 12 amino acids. Germline V lookup: CDR1 DFQATT, CDR2 SNEGSKA (reference sequence). Worth noting for this clonotype: What it binds is unknown.

This TCR derives from a human donor in good health (CMV status not recorded). Some clones in this sample may be carry-over from other donors' samples. This chain connects TRBV20-1 to TRBJ1-5; no reliable D call. The source material was cultured CD8+ T cells from PBMCs, sampled from culture after CMV antigen stimulation. CDR3 in amino acids: CSPWAPTQPQHF. The CDR3 bases are TGCAGCCCATGGGCCCCGACACAGCCCCAGCATTTT.